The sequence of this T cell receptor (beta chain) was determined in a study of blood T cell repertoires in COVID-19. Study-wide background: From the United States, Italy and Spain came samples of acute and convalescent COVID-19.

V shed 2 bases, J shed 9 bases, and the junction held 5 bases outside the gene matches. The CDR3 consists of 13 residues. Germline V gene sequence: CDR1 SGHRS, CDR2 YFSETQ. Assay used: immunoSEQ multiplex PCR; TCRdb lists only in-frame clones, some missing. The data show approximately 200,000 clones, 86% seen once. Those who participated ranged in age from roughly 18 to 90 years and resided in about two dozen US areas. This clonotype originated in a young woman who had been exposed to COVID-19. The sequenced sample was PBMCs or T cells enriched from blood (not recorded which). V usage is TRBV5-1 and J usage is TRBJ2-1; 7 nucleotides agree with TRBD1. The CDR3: CASSFGQDLEQFF. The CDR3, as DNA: TGCGCCAGCAGCTTCGGACAGGACCTTGAGCAGTTCTTC.